These 23 T cell receptor beta chains were all obtained from the same sample, sequenced in a study of blood T cell repertoires in COVID-19. Generated by immunoSEQ multiplex PCR, the TCRdb table keeps only in-frame clones and is missing some. The table has about 190,000 clones, about 88% seen once. Input material: peripheral blood. These receptors came from a woman between 35 and 50 years old who had recovered from COVID-19.

The J gene is TRBJ1-1, the V gene TRBV29-1; no reliable D call. This CDR3 contains 14 residues. Trimming took 5 bases from V and 2 from J, leaving 15 bases between them. The germline V gene encodes CDR1 SQVTM and CDR2 ANQGSEA. CDR3: CSVFGVGGNTEAFF. The CDR3 DNA is TGCAGCGTTTTTGGGGTGGGAGGAAACACTGAAGCTTTCTTT.

The table lists this clone with a few counts. The V gene is TRBV5-1, the J gene TRBJ2-2, with 9 bases matching TRBD1. This CDR3 is 16 amino acids long. Germline V lookup: CDR1 SGHRS, CDR2 YFSETQ. J was trimmed by 10 bases and V by 4 bases; bases with no gene match: 14. The CDR3 DNA reads as TGCGCCAGCAGCCCGGCGGACAGGGGAGGTTCCTTGGAGCTGTTTTTT. It translates to CASSPADRGGSLELFF.

The chain is built from TRBV4-2 and TRBJ2-3; D gene ambiguous. The V gene lost 1 base and the J gene lost 2 bases, with 13 bases spanning the gap. The length of the CDR3 is 16 residues. Germline V gives CDR1 LGHNA, CDR2 YNFKEQ. The CDR3 DNA is TGTGCCAGCAGCCAAGGTGCCGGCGGATTCACAGATACGCAGTATTTT. This gives the protein CASSQGAGGFTDTQYF.

Worth noting for this clone: In the same sample, other DNA sequences code for this CDR3. The chain employs TRBV4-1 and TRBJ1-2, with a possible D match to TRBD1 (5 bases). This CDR3 has 13 residues. V was shortened by 0 bases and J by 5 bases, with 7 bases between the two germline ends. Germline lookup yields CDR1 MGHRA and CDR2 YSYEKL. The CDR3 DNA reads as TGCGCCAGCAGCCAAGATGCAGGGTATGGCTACACCTTC. Amino acids: CASSQDAGYGYTF.

J is TRBJ2-1 and V is TRBV5-1; 13 nucleotides line up with TRBD2. The V segment lost 4 bases and the J segment 6 bases; nucleotides outside the gene matches: 4. The germline V gene encodes CDR1 SGHRS and CDR2 YFSETQ. CDR3 size: 15 residues. CDR3 residues: CASSRGTSGTNEQFF. The DNA of the CDR3 is TGCGCCAGCAGCCGCGGGACTAGCGGGACCAATGAGCAGTTCTTC.

The J gene is TRBJ2-1, the V gene TRBV19; unclear D gene. The germline V and J ends were trimmed by 3 bases and 6 bases, with 9 bases remaining between them. The CDR3 has 13 amino acids. The germline CDR1 and CDR2 sequences are LNHDA and SQIVND (reference sequence). The CDR3 spells CASSIIDFNEQFF. The CDR3 DNA reads as TGTGCCAGTAGTATTATAGATTTCAATGAGCAGTTCTTC.

The chain has TRBV4-3 and TRBJ2-5, with unresolved D. The CDR3 totals 13 residues. Trimming took 1 base from V and 4 from J, leaving 7 bases between them. Looked up from germline, CDR1 is LGHNA and CDR2 is YSLEER. The CDR3 spells CASSQGLRETQYF. The CDR3 bases are TGCGCCAGCAGCCAAGGTCTCCGAGAGACCCAGTACTTC.

For the CDR3, the DNA is TGTGCCAGCACTGACAATTCCTATGAGCAGTTCTTC. Encoded protein: CASTDNSYEQFF. This chain links TRBV28 with TRBJ2-1; D remains unclear. There are 12 residues in the CDR3. With 7 bases removed from V and 8 bases from J, the gap between germline ends came to 12 bases. Germline CDR1 is MDHEN and CDR2 is SYDVKM.

V and J are TRBV25-1 and TRBJ1-6, with 10 bases identical to TRBD1. CDR3 size: 16 residues. J gave up 8 bases and V 3 bases, and 7 bases lay outside the gene matches. Germline CDR1 MGHDK, CDR2 SYGVNS. The CDR3 nucleotides are TGTGCCAGCAGTGAGCCAGGGACAGGGGTCGATTCACCCCTCCACTTT. This sequence encodes CASSEPGTGVDSPLHF.

The chain has TRBV3-1 (or the pseudogene TRBV3-2) and TRBJ2-7; perhaps TRBD2 as D (5 bases). CDR3 length: 14 residues. Germline CDR1 and CDR2: LGHDT and YNNKEL (reference sequence). Trimming pared 1 base from V and 5 bases from J, leaving 12 bases between. The CDR3 DNA reads as TGTGCCAGCAGCCAAGTGAGAGGGTCCCACGAGCAGTACTTC. It yields the protein CASSQVRGSHEQYF.

This sequence joins TRBV7-9 and TRBJ2-5; possibly TRBD1 for D (6 bases). V dropped 2 bases and J dropped 4 bases, with 11 bases sitting between them. Germline-derived CDR1 and CDR2 are SEHNR and FQNEAQ (reference sequence). The CDR3 extends over 14 amino acids. Here the CDR3 reads CASSLSSRGETQYF. CDR3 DNA sequence: TGTGCCAGCAGCTTATCATCCAGGGGAGAGACCCAGTACTTC.

The chain joins TRBV7-2 to TRBJ2-1; 10 bases line up with TRBD2. With 5 bases clipped from V and 7 bases from J, the junction kept 11 bases outside the gene matches. The CDR3 runs 16 residues. Per the germline V gene, CDR1 is SGHTA and CDR2 is FQGNSA. CDR3 region: CASSPPGLAGVNEQFF. CDR3 coding DNA: TGTGCCAGCAGCCCACCAGGGCTAGCGGGAGTGAATGAGCAGTTCTTC.

This chain joins TRBV30 and TRBJ1-1; D is unclear. Trimming removed 2 bases from V and 4 bases from J, with 11 bases in between. The V gene's germline CDR1 is GTSNPN and CDR2 SVGIG (reference sequence). The CDR3 length is 13 residues. CDR3 region: CAWSSHDFTEAFF. The CDR3 DNA sequence: TGTGCCTGGAGTTCCCACGACTTCACTGAAGCTTTCTTT. Variable domain in full (rest from reference TRBV30 and TRBJ1-1): SQTIHQWPATLVQPVGSPLSLECTVEGTSNPNLYWYRQAAGRGLQLLFYSVGIGQISSEVPQNLSASRPQDRQFILSSKKLLLSDSGFYLCAWSSHDFTEAFFGQGTRLTVV.

The chain couples TRBV5-1 to TRBJ1-6; TRBD1 aligns across 9 bases. After removal of 6 bases from V and 4 bases from J, the junction contained 2 bases not matched to a gene. The CDR3 totals 14 residues. In germline, CDR1 is SGHRS, CDR2 YFSETQ. The DNA for the CDR3 is TGCGCCAGCAACGACAGGGGGTATAATTCACCCCTCCACTTT. Translating gives CASNDRGYNSPLHF. Full variable domain (remainder filled in from reference TRBV5-1 and TRBJ1-6): KAGVTQTPRYLIKTRGQQVTLSCSPISGHRSVSWYQQTPGQGLQFLFEYFSETQRNKGNFPGRFSGRQFSNSRSEMNVSTLELGDSALYLCASNDRGYNSPLHFGNGTRLTVT.

This clone was picked up a small number of times. The gene calls are TRBV27 and TRBJ2-5; TRBD1 matches at 9 bases. The V gene's germline CDR1 is MNHEY and CDR2 SMNVEV (reference sequence). CDR3 length equals 13 residues. V lost 5 bases, J lost 5 bases, and 3 bases stayed unmatched. CDR3 DNA sequence: TGTGCCAGCAGTGTACAGGGGGCGGAGACCCAGTACTTC. Translation: CASSVQGAETQYF.

The genes are TRBV28 and TRBJ1-2; 8 bases map to TRBD1. The CDR3 spans 14 residues. The germline CDR1 and CDR2 sequences are MDHEN and SYDVKM. V shed 3 bases and J 7 bases; nucleotides not matched to a gene: 7. The CDR3 spells CASSLGRGRGGYTF. The CDR3 DNA reads as TGTGCCAGCAGTTTGGGCAGGGGGCGAGGTGGCTACACCTTC.

The rearrangement joins TRBV2 to TRBJ2-1; 16 bases are a match to TRBD2. The junction had 10 bases not matched to a gene; V was cut back by 5 bases and J by 0 bases. This CDR3 is 20 amino acids long. CDR1 is SNHLY, CDR2 FYNNEI, per germline. The DNA for the CDR3 is TGTGCCAGCAGTTATTTACTGGGACTAGCGGGAGGGAGCTCCTACAATGAGCAGTTCTTC. Protein sequence: CASSYLLGLAGGSSYNEQFF.

The count of this clone is one. The chain is built from TRBV6-1 and TRBJ1-2; 12 positions agree with TRBD1. Germline CDR1 MNHNS, CDR2 SASEGT. V lost 4 bases to trimming and J lost 4 bases; unmatched junction nucleotides: 7. This CDR3 contains 16 residues. Here the CDR3 reads CASSVGQGAQGYGYTF. CDR3 DNA sequence: TGTGCCAGCAGTGTGGGACAGGGGGCGCAGGGCTATGGCTACACCTTC.

The V gene is TRBV30, the J gene TRBJ2-1; 8 bases line up with TRBD1. CDR1 and CDR2 from the germline V gene are GTSNPN and SVGIG (reference sequence). The CDR3 is 13 residues long. The V segment lost 3 bases and the J segment 6 bases; nucleotides outside the gene matches: 4. CDR3 loop: CAWRKQGVNEQFF. In nucleotides, the CDR3 is TGTGCCTGGAGGAAACAGGGGGTCAATGAGCAGTTCTTC.

This chain links TRBV20-1 with TRBJ1-5; maybe TRBD1 (6 bases). CDR3 length: 15 amino acids. V shed 3 bases and J shed 5 bases, with 17 bases lying between them. The germline CDR1 and CDR2 sequences are DFQATT and SNEGSKA (reference sequence). The CDR3 spells CSASGQLSGYQPQHF. DNA of the CDR3: TGCAGTGCTAGTGGACAGCTATCTGGTTATCAGCCCCAGCATTTT.

CDR3 in DNA: TGTGCCACCAGCAGAGATAAGTGGGGAGGAGAGACCCAGTACTTC. Its translation: CATSRDKWGGETQYF. The chain joins TRBV15 to TRBJ2-5; tentative D call: TRBD2 (6 bases). The CDR3 is made up of 15 amino acids. Germline values: CDR1 LNHNV, CDR2 YYDKDF (reference sequence). V was shortened by 0 bases and J by 4 bases, with 12 bases between the two germline ends.

This clone was seen only a few times. V is TRBV7-9 and J is TRBJ2-7; TRBD2 is a possible D gene (6 bases). CDR3 size: 13 residues. Germline V CDR1 and CDR2: SEHNR, FQNEAQ (reference sequence). V lost 0 bases, J lost 5 bases, and 8 bases lay in between. The CDR3 nucleotides are TGTGCCAGCAGCTTAGCGGGGGGAGACGAGCAGTACTTC. Translated: CASSLAGGDEQYF.

As DNA, the CDR3 is TGTGCCAGCAGGAAACACCAGGAAGGGGGCACCGGGGAGCTGTTTTTT. Translating gives CASRKHQEGGTGELFF. The V gene is TRBV7-3, the J gene TRBJ2-2, with D possibly matching TRBD1 (6 bases). The CDR3 spans 16 residues. The V and J ends lost 6 bases and 4 bases respectively, with 18 bases between them. The germline V gene encodes CDR1 SGHTA and CDR2 FQGTGA.